These 4 T cell receptor beta chains share one sample of origin, sequenced in a study of human T cells and chemical hapten exposure. Documented time point: patch test 2, 6 weeks after DPC sensitization. Treatment given: therapeutic diphenylcyclopropenone sensitization with weekly scalp DPC. TCRdb analysed the RACE reads with MiXCR anew, one entry per CDR3 protein. The sample lists 65,000 to 90,000 distinct CDR3 sequences; 6.6% were seen once. The source material was whole blood, sampled in connection with sensitization to the hapten diphenylcyclopropenone (DPC). These receptors originate from a woman between 25 and 40 years old with alopecia areata. Some clones in this sample may be carry-over from other donors' samples.

This clonotype was counted many times. The chain uses TRBV20-1 and TRBJ2-7; D might be TRBD2 (6 bases). In germline, CDR1 is DFQATT, CDR2 SNEGSKA (reference sequence). Between the trimmed V and J ends, which lost 6 bases and 6 bases, there was a span of 21 bases. This CDR3 has 14 amino acids. The CDR3 DNA reads TGCAGTGCAACGACTGCCGGGGGTGTTGGCGAGCAGTACTTC. Protein sequence: CSATTAGGVGEQYF.

This clonotype was counted at least ten times. The chain combines TRBV12-3 or TRBV12-4 with TRBJ2-2; D is perhaps TRBD1 (6 bases). V was clipped by 6 bases and J by 2 bases, with 13 bases between them. CDR3 length: 15 amino acids. The chain's CDR3 is CASRFRDTNTGELFF. CDR3 DNA: TGTGCCAGCAGGTTCCGGGACACCAACACCGGGGAGCTGTTTTTT.

This clonotype has only a few counts. The DNA for the CDR3 is TGCAGCGTTGAGGGGGAGGGATCCTCAAGAATGAACACTGAAGCTTTCTTT. Translation gives CSVEGEGSSRMNTEAFF. The J gene is TRBJ1-1, the V gene TRBV29-1, with TRBD1 as a possible D gene (5 bases). Per the germline V gene, CDR1 is SQVTM and CDR2 is ANQGSEA. The CDR3 is 17 amino acids. The germline V and J ends were trimmed by 3 bases and 0 bases, with 20 bases remaining between them.

This clonotype has ten or more counts. The chain has TRBV12-3 or TRBV12-4 and TRBJ1-5; no firm D call. CDR3 length: 11 amino acids. V was cut by 8 bases and J by 3 bases, with 5 bases left in between. The CDR3 loop is CASAVNQPQHF. CDR3 nucleotides: TGTGCCAGCGCGGTCAATCAGCCCCAGCATTTT.